Shown below are 13 T cell receptor beta chains from a single sample sequenced in a study of blood T cell repertoires in COVID-19. Only in-frame clones appear in the TCRdb table, and some are missing; sequencing was by immunoSEQ multiplex PCR. The sample carries about 200,000 clones, 70% to 90% recorded once. The sequencing sample was made of peripheral blood. The receptors shown here come from a man between 18 and 29 years old with active or convalescent COVID-19.

This chain links TRBV9 with TRBJ1-2, with TRBD1 matching 9 bases. From germline, CDR1 is SGDLS and CDR2 YYNGEE. This CDR3 region has 15 residues. Unmatched junction bases numbered 11, after V lost 3 bases and J lost 8 bases. The CDR3 region is CASSGELQGAKGYTF. CDR3 nucleotides: TGTGCCAGCAGCGGAGAACTACAGGGGGCGAAAGGCTACACCTTC.

The chain links TRBV29-1 to TRBJ2-1; 8 bases line up with TRBD2. Germline-derived CDR1 and CDR2 are SQVTM and ANQGSEA. This CDR3 spans 13 amino acids. The CDR3, as DNA: TGCAGTGTACCGGGAGGGCCTAACAATGAGCAGTTCTTC. Residues: CSVPGGPNNEQFF.

The chain couples TRBV18 to TRBJ1-1, with TRBD1 as a possible D gene (5 bases). This CDR3 is 13 amino acids long. The V end lost 5 bases, the J end lost 4 bases, and 11 bases lay between the germline ends. Germline values: CDR1 KGHSH, CDR2 LQKENI. CDR3 sequence: CASSNQGGTEAFF. CDR3 bases: TGTGCCAGCTCAAACCAGGGCGGCACTGAAGCTTTCTTT.

CDR3 DNA: TGTGCCAGCAGCCAACGTTCGGGTACCTTTGGAAACACCATATATTTT. Its protein product is CASSQRSGTFGNTIYF. This chain connects TRBV3-1 (or the pseudogene TRBV3-2) to TRBJ1-3, with D unclear. V was pared by 2 bases and J by 3 bases, with 14 bases between. The V gene's germline CDR1 is LGHDT and CDR2 YNNKEL (reference sequence). The CDR3 is 16 residues long.

The CDR3 DNA is TGCGCCAGCAGCTTGGGTGACAGGAATCAGCCCCAGCATTTT. Its translation is CASSLGDRNQPQHF. This chain joins TRBV5-1 and TRBJ1-5; possible D gene TRBD1, 6 bases. The germline CDR1 and CDR2 sequences are SGHRS and YFSETQ. This CDR3 has 14 residues. The V and J ends lost 0 bases and 4 bases respectively, with 8 bases between them. The whole variable domain, filled in from reference TRBV5-1 and TRBJ1-5, reads KAGVTQTPRYLIKTRGQQVTLSCSPISGHRSVSWYQQTPGQGLQFLFEYFSETQRNKGNFPGRFSGRQFSNSRSEMNVSTLELGDSALYLCASSLGDRNQPQHFGDGTRLSIL.

This CDR3 reads CASSGDRGNSPLHF. The CDR3 DNA follows: TGTGCCAGCAGCGGCGACAGGGGTAATTCACCCCTCCACTTT. This rearrangement joins TRBV5-4 to TRBJ1-6; TRBD1 aligns across 8 bases. CDR3 length: 14 amino acids. Germline V gene sequence: CDR1 SGHNT, CDR2 YYREEE (reference sequence). Unmatched junction bases numbered 3, after V lost 4 bases and J lost 6 bases. The full variable domain, completed using reference TRBV5-4 and TRBJ1-6, is ETGVTQSPTHLIKTRGQQVTLRCSSQSGHNTVSWYQQALGQGPQFIFQYYREEENGRGNFPPRFSGLQFPNYSSELNVNALELDDSALYLCASSGDRGNSPLHFGNGTRLTVT.

The gene calls are TRBV24-1 and TRBJ2-7; a weak D match, TRBD1 (5 bases). The V end was cut by 6 bases, the J end by 3 bases, with 11 bases between. There are 13 residues in the CDR3. CDR1 is KGHDR and CDR2 is SFDVKD in the germline V gene. The CDR3 DNA is TGTGCCACCAGTCCCAGCGACAGCTACGAGCAGTACTTC. Translating it yields CATSPSDSYEQYF.

The chain combines TRBV5-1 with TRBJ2-3; the match to TRBD2 covers 9 bases. The CDR3 runs to 16 residues. The junction had 4 bases not matched to a gene; V was cut back by 2 bases and J by 0 bases. Germline CDR1 and CDR2: SGHRS and YFSETQ. CDR3 nucleotides: TGCGCCAGCAGCTTTACTAGCGGGTCTAGCACAGATACGCAGTATTTT. Protein product: CASSFTSGSSTDTQYF. The variable domain in full, completed from reference TRBV5-1 and TRBJ2-3, reads KAGVTQTPRYLIKTRGQQVTLSCSPISGHRSVSWYQQTPGQGLQFLFEYFSETQRNKGNFPGRFSGRQFSNSRSEMNVSTLELGDSALYLCASSFTSGSSTDTQYFGPGTRLTVL.

The chain uses TRBV3-1 (or the pseudogene TRBV3-2) and TRBJ2-1; 7 bases are a match to TRBD2. V shed 2 bases, J shed 2 bases, and the junction held 3 bases outside the gene matches. In germline, CDR1 is LGHDT, CDR2 YNNKEL (reference sequence). The length of the CDR3 is 15 residues. DNA of the CDR3: TGTGCCAGCAGCCAACTCGCGGGAGCCTACAATGAGCAGTTCTTC. It yields the protein CASSQLAGAYNEQFF.

J is TRBJ1-2 and V is TRBV25-1; 8 bases match TRBD1. CDR3 size: 16 residues. Germline V CDR1 and CDR2: MGHDK, SYGVNS. V gave up 1 base and J gave up 7 bases; unmatched junction bases: 11. The CDR3 here is CASSESFTGGDIGYTF. CDR3 in DNA: TGTGCCAGCAGTGAATCCTTTACAGGGGGGGATATTGGCTACACCTTC.

V is TRBV29-1 and J is TRBJ2-1; 7 bases fit TRBD1. This CDR3 contains 14 residues. From germline, CDR1 is SQVTM and CDR2 ANQGSEA. J lost 1 base, V lost 6 bases, and 6 bases had no gene match. CDR3 bases: TGCAGCGTCTACGGGACAGTATCCTACAATGAGCAGTTCTTC. Encoded protein: CSVYGTVSYNEQFF.

The J gene is TRBJ2-6, the V gene TRBV28, with 7 bases aligning to TRBD2. The ends lost 8 bases at V and 0 bases at J; junction bases unmatched: 16. The germline V gene has CDR1 MDHEN and CDR2 SYDVKM. The CDR3 sequence is 19 residues long. CDR3 sequence reads: CASQVAGRSLSSGANVLTF. In DNA form, the CDR3 reads TGTGCCAGCCAAGTAGCGGGCCGGTCCCTATCCTCTGGGGCCAACGTCCTGACTTTC.

The chain has TRBV15 and TRBJ2-1, with D possibly matching TRBD2 (6 bases). The CDR3 consists of 16 residues. Between the trimmed V and J ends, which lost 0 bases and 9 bases, there was a span of 18 bases. Germline V gene data show CDR1 as LNHNV and CDR2 as YYDKDF (reference sequence). The CDR3 sequence: CATSRDGRGSYGEQFF. CDR3 nucleotides: TGTGCCACCAGCAGAGATGGCCGGGGGTCTTATGGTGAGCAGTTCTTC. Complete variable domain (other parts from reference TRBV15 and TRBJ2-1): DAMVIQNPRYQVTQFGKPVTLSCSQTLNHNVMYWYQQKSSQAPKLLFHYYDKDFNNEADTPDNFQSRRPNTSFCFLDIRSPGLGDTAMYLCATSRDGRGSYGEQFFGPGTRLTVL.